The clone carrying this T cell receptor (beta chain) has at least ten counts. CDR3 length: 12 residues. Germline lookup yields CDR1 ENHRY and CDR2 SYGVKD. Trimming removed 6 bases from V and 4 bases from J, with 8 bases in between. The sample comes from a study of spatial heterogeneity in lung cancer. TCR cDNA molecules were tagged individually, and each one carried a unique molecular identifier. Each CDR3 protein is one row after TCRdb ran MiXCR on the 5' RACE reads. Here the sample spans 23,000 or so distinct CDR3 sequences, around 4.6% being singletons. The time point was: sample taken at primary tumor resection. Whole RNA from tumor, nontumor lung or frozen PBMC was sequenced unsorted.

The gene calls are TRBV10-3 and TRBJ2-3; D is perhaps TRBD2 (6 bases). The TCR was taken from a male donor with early-stage non-small cell lung cancer. Sequences were derived from PBMCs, sampled at surgery. DNA for the CDR3: TGTGCCATCAGCGGGACTCCAGATACGCAGTATTTT. Translating gives CAISGTPDTQYF.